This entry is about one TCR beta chain. Tumor or blood genomic DNA was sequenced, with inputs of roughly 550 ng to 6,500 ng. The V and J ends lost 5 bases and 0 bases, in that order; junction bases with no gene match: 5. There are 16 residues in the CDR3. Germline V gene sequence: CDR1 GTSNPN, CDR2 SVGIG (reference sequence). Assay: immunoSEQ multiplex PCR; the TCRdb copy retains only in-frame clones and omits some. The sample contains about 59,000 clones, about four fifths of which appear only once. The entry originates in a study of T cells in tumors after PD-1 blockade. Whole-study context: Prior checkpoint blockade, systemic immunosuppressant use, or anti-cancer therapy within 4 weeks excluded patients. Blood samples averaged around 120,000 templates (range roughly 22,000-260,000) and approximately 35,000 unique clonotypes. Some patients also took daily vismodegib 150 mg during anti-PD-1 treatment.

The source material was PBMCs, sampled before anti-PD-1 treatment. The gene calls are TRBV30 and TRBJ2-6; 9 nucleotides align to TRBD1. The origin of this receptor is a human donor with basal cell carcinoma. The DNA for the CDR3 is TGTGCCTGGGGGGGACAGGGTTTCTCTGGGGCCAACGTCCTGACTTTC. This translates into CAWGGQGFSGANVLTF.